Sequencing of this TCR beta chain was carried out in a study of blood T cell repertoires in COVID-19. The Seattle patients, enrolled during active infection, were followed longitudinally. CDR3 length: 11 amino acids. V lost 5 bases, J lost 5 bases, and 7 bases lay in between. How the authors handled the data: Estimated nucleated cell counts came from reference gene primer amplification. The method was immunoSEQ multiplex PCR; TCRdb's version includes in-frame clones alone and lacks a portion of them. V and J calls and clone size are those listed in that table; D and trimming were worked out from the DNA. The data show about 170,000 clones, with roughly 90% seen just once and around 4.6% held by the top ten.

Source material: peripheral blood. The receptor was derived from a man aged 25-40 years with COVID-19, enrolled during active disease. The chain employs TRBV12-3 or TRBV12-4 and TRBJ2-7; D uncertain. The DNA of the CDR3 is TGTGCCAGCAGTAACCGGGACGAGCAGTACTTC. Its translation: CASSNRDEQYF.